This TCR beta chain appears in the sequencing data of a study of cytomegalovirus exposure and HLA in healthy donors. Primers: 60 Vbeta forward and 13 Jbeta reverse. The method was immunoSEQ multiplex PCR; TCRdb's version includes in-frame clones alone and lacks a portion of them. Of approximately 110,000 clones in the sample, roughly four fifths were seen once. Looked up from germline, CDR1 is MGHRA and CDR2 is YSYEKL. V shed 3 bases and J shed 0 bases, with 14 bases lying between them. This CDR3 is 16 amino acids long. The receptor comes from a man aged 25 to 45 in good health and CMV-seropositive. Sequenced: PBMCs. The chain has TRBV4-1 and TRBJ2-5; no firm D call. In DNA form, the CDR3 reads TGCGCCAGCAGCCAGCCTCCAGTGGGCCACCAAGAGACCCAGTACTTC. Translated: CASSQPPVGHQETQYF.